This TCR beta chain was sequenced in a study of molecular identifiers for immune sequencing clone quantification. CDR3 length: 18 residues. The V gene's germline CDR1 is DFQATT and CDR2 SNEGSKA (reference sequence). Each CDR3 protein gets one entry after TCRdb re-called the PCR reads with MiXCR. The table has approximately 550,000 distinct CDR3 sequences, around 23% seen once. Findings of the study overall: Identical TCR molecules can share a barcode, and this sharing could underestimate highly expanded clone sizes. Whereas naive cells kept under 1% of molecules in clones above 20 RNA copies, such clones held over 98% in effectors.

Libraries of naive CD8 T cells were made from 20,000 to 1,000,000 sorted cells. They used 10%, 30% or 50% RNA. Naive CD8 T cells were sorted, and the gate applied was CD8+CD4-CCR7+CD45RA+. In this sample, this clonotype turned up once. Its antigen remains unknown. Mismatch with germline at one junction end may stem from a read error. Specimen: naive CD8+ T cells from blood, with Jurkat cell RNA spiked in. Noted subset: FACS-sorted CD8+CD4-CCR7+CD45RA+ naive T cells. The V and J genes are TRBV20-1 and TRBJ2-3, with D possibly TRBD1 on 6 matching bases. The source is a human donor in good health. Some libraries in this study had Jurkat cell RNA spiked in. CDR3 DNA: TGCAGTGCTAGAGTCAATGTTAACAGGGAAATGAGCACAGATACGCTGTATTTT. Encoded protein: CSARVNVNREMSTDTLYF.